This record covers a single T cell receptor (beta chain). Its antigen is as yet unknown. This sample is drawn from a study of T cell repertoires in cytomegalovirus infection. The overall study: Selected CMV epitopes included recently identified HLA-C-restricted ones as well as well-studied HLA-B-restricted ones.

CDR1 LGHDT and CDR2 YNNKEL come from the germline V gene (reference sequence). Unmatched junction bases numbered 3, after V lost 3 bases and J lost 4 bases. The length of the CDR3 is 13 residues. Using its own MiXCR run on the reads, TCRdb lists one record per CDR3 protein. The sample consists of about 110,000 distinct CDR3 sequences, around 30% of them appearing once. This chain connects TRBV3-1 to TRBJ2-7; 7 positions agree with TRBD1. The receptor's source is a human donor in good health (CMV status not recorded). Some clones in this sample may be carry-over from other donors' samples. The starting material was CD8+ T cells from cultured PBMCs, obtained from culture after CMV antigen stimulation. CDR3 DNA sequence: TGTGCCAGCAGCCAGCCGGGACAGTACGAGCAGTACTTC. Residues: CASSQPGQYEQYF.